Listed below are T cell receptor beta chains from one sample, sequenced in a study of cytomegalovirus exposure and HLA in healthy donors. Produced via immunoSEQ multiplex PCR; TCRdb's table is partial and in-frame only. The profile shows some 150,000 clones, roughly 80% of them singletons. Material: PBMCs. The receptors here all came from a man younger than 40 in good health and CMV-seropositive. The conserved cysteine and the conserved F or W are not part of the CDR3 here.

>TRBV28|TRBJ2-1
ASSLSGAPGNEQF
>TRBV19|TRBJ2-7
ASRFAGNSYEQY
>TRBV2|TRBJ2-1
ASSEVGNGSYNEQF
>TRBV6-1|TRBJ1-1
ASRLNTNTEAF
>TRBV6-5|TRBJ2-1
ASSYGRLQLNEQF
>TRBV4-3|TRBJ1-2
ASSQATGNYGYT
>TRBV6-5|TRBJ2-3
ASKISGTDTQY
>TRBV7-9|TRBJ2-7
ASTSGSSYEQY
>TRBV5-1|TRBJ1-4
ASSVQGTGEKLF
>TRBV5-6|TRBJ1-5
ASSFGGSQPQH
>TRBV7-6|TRBJ1-5
ASSLALSNQPQH
>TRBV5-1|TRBJ2-7
ASSYYGSGSSYEQY
>TRBV6-4|TRBJ2-1
ASSDLAGGYNEQF
>TRBV6-1|TRBJ1-2
ASSVDRALGGYT
>TRBV4-1|TRBJ1-1
ASSQDQGTADTEAF
>TRBV4-1|TRBJ2-3
ASSQTPRDFPDTQY
>TRBV7-9|TRBJ1-6
ASSLSGSRSPLH
>TRBV5-6|TRBJ2-3
ASSSTGTGERSLH
>TRBV1|TRBJ2-3
TSSQEGERESLDTQY
>TRBV28|TRBJ1-5
ASSSGNQPQH
>TRBV7-2|TRBJ1-3
ASSLSRPGAGNTIY
>TRBV28|TRBJ1-2
ASRSKTDWLYGYT
>TRBV19|TRBJ2-1
ASSTGGSEQF
>TRBV10-2|TRBJ2-6
ASSESKPGQSLSGANVLT
>TRBV7-9|TRBJ1-1
ASSFQGLGTEAF
>TRBV27|TRBJ2-1
ASSFPGLSYNEQF
>TRBV6-5|TRBJ1-5
ASREDRGHNQPQH
>TRBV28|TRBJ2-7
ASSLWWTGQGKNEQY
>TRBV7-9|TRBJ2-7
ASSLARTTYEQY
>TRBV4-3|TRBJ2-7
ASSQAARAGGFHEQY
>TRBV7-9|TRBJ1-4
ASTAGANNEKLF
>TRBV4-1|TRBJ2-7
ASSQALTGGTHEQY
>TRBV29-1|TRBJ1-2
SVVSRVGGYT
>TRBV28|TRBJ2-7
ASSYPGQGPSYEQY
>TRBV5-4|TRBJ2-7
ASSPGTSYSYEQY
>TRBV6-4|TRBJ2-1
ASSDSSGGGHNEQF
>TRBV4-1|TRBJ1-2
ASSQVTGNRGYT
>TRBV19|TRBJ1-1
ASRRQGGMNTEAF
>TRBV19|TRBJ1-5
ASSIPRGRSGESNQPQH
>TRBV4-1|TRBJ2-3
ASSQKGRGADTQY
>TRBV6-6|TRBJ1-2
ASSGNGERGNYGYT
>TRBV9|TRBJ1-5
ASSVEGQGGQPQH
>TRBV6-5|TRBJ2-7
ASSFRQGYEQY
>TRBV6-5|TRBJ1-1
ASIQGTGTSEAF
>TRBV7-9|TRBJ2-7
ASSPGLGPVYEQY
>TRBV5-1|TRBJ1-6
ASSLGTGSGSPLH
>TRBV15|TRBJ1-2
ATSRDFGYT
>TRBV28|TRBJ1-2
ASNPGVTRYGYT
>TRBV4-2|TRBJ2-1
ASSQDSRYEQF
>TRBV15|TRBJ2-7
ATSREYGGSYEQY
>TRBV7-2|TRBJ1-3
ASSLGPVRGNTIY
>TRBV5-4|TRBJ1-6
ASSSPTGNNSPLH
>TRBV11-2|TRBJ1-1
ASSLVGRGERAF
>TRBV19|TRBJ1-2
ASSGQGAGYGYT
>TRBV5-5|TRBJ1-1
ASSSWTVRTEAF
>TRBV4-3|TRBJ2-1
ASGQGLAETDNEQF
>TRBV5-5|TRBJ2-7
ASSMSDIGYEQY
>TRBV19|TRBJ2-2
ASSRYRTANTGELF